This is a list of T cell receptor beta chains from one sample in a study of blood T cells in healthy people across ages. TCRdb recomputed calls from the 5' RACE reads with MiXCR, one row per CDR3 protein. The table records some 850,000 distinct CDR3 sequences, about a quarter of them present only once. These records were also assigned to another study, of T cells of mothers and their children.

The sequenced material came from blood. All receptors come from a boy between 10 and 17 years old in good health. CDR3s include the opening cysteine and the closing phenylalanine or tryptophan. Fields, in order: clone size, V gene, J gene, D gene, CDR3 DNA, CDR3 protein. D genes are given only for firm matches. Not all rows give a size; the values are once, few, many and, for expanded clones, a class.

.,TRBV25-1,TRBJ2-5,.,TGTGCCAGCAGTGGTAGGACTAGGGGGAGCCAGTACTTC,CASSGRTRGSQYF
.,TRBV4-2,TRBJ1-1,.,TGTGCCAGCAGCCAGGACCTCCGGGACGCCCTCCGAGCTTTCTTT,CASSQDLRDALRAFF
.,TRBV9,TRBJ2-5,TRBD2,TGTGCCAGCAGCTCCCCAAGCGGGACCCAAGAGACCCGGTACTTC,CASSSPSGTQETRYF
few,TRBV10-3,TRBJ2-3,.,TGTGCCATCAGTTCCCTAGCCGGGGGCACAGATACGCAGTATTTT,CAISSLAGGTDTQYF
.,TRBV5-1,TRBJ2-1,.,TGCGCCAGCAGCTTTGGTTCCAACTACCCGTCCTTCAGTATCAATGAGCAGTTCTTC,CASSFGSNYPSFSINEQFF
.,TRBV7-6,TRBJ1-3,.,TGTGCCAGCAGCTTAGCGGGTTACTCTGGAAACACCATATATTTT,CASSLAGYSGNTIYF
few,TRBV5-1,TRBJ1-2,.,TGCGCCAGCAGCTTGGCGACAACAAACTATGGCTACACCTTC,CASSLATTNYGYTF
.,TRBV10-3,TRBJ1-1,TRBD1,TGTGCCATCAGAGAGGGTGACAGGGCGGGAACTGAAGCTTTCTTT,CAIREGDRAGTEAFF
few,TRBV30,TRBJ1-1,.,TGTGCCTGGAGTCCGACAGGACTTGAAGCTTTCTTT,CAWSPTGLEAFF
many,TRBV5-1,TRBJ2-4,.,TGCGCCAGCAGCCGGAACCAAAACATTCAGTACTTC,CASSRNQNIQYF
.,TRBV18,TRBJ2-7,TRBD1,TGTGCCAGCTCACCCGGGACAGGGAAAGGAAGGCACGAGCAGTACTTC,CASSPGTGKGRHEQYF
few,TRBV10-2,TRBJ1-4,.,TGCGCCAGCAGTGATGGGGGGACTAATGAAAAACTGTTTTTT,CASSDGGTNEKLFF
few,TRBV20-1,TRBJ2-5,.,TGCAGTGCTGTTCCTCCTCTGGAAGAGACCCAGTACTTC,CSAVPPLEETQYF
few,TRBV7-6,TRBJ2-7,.,TGTGCCAGCAGCCTCCGACCCGGGGGCGACGAGCAGTACTTC,CASSLRPGGDEQYF
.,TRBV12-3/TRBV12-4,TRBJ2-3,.,TGTGCCAGCAGTCCCCCCCAGAGCACAGATACGCAGTATTTT,CASSPPQSTDTQYF
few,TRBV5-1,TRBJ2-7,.,TGCGCCAGCAGCTTGGCCGACGGGGACTACGAGCAGTACTTC,CASSLADGDYEQYF
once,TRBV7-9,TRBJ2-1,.,TGTGCCAGCAGCCCCCTGAACGATGAGCAGTTCTTC,CASSPLNDEQFF
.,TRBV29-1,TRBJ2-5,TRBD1,TGCAGCGTTACAGGGACAGGGGGCCAAGAGACCCAGTACTTC,CSVTGTGGQETQYF
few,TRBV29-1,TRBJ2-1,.,TGCAGCCCCTACCAGAAAGGGAGCTCCTACAATGAGCAGTTCTTC,CSPYQKGSSYNEQFF
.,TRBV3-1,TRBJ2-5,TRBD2,TGTGCCAGCAGCCCCCCACTAGCGGGGAAAGAGACCCAGTACTTC,CASSPPLAGKETQYF
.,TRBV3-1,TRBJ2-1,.,TGTGCCAGCAGCCAAGATGGCAGGGGGGATGAGCAGTTCTTC,CASSQDGRGDEQFF
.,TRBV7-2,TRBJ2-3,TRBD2,TGTGCCGGCACCGAATTAGCGGGAGGGCCAACAGATACGCAGTATTTT,CAGTELAGGPTDTQYF
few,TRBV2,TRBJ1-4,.,TGTGCCAGCAGTCCGAGGGACGGGCTTTCAACTAATGAAAAACTGTTTTTT,CASSPRDGLSTNEKLFF
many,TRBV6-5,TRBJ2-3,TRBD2,TGTGCCAGCAGTTACTCCGGACTAGCGGGGGGGTCAGATACGCAGTATTTT,CASSYSGLAGGSDTQYF
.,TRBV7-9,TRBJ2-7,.,TGTGCCAGCAGCTTAGAGGTGGCCTCCTACGAGCAGTACTTC,CASSLEVASYEQYF
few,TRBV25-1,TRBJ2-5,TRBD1,TGTGCCAGCAGTGATCCCAATTCGTGGGGACAGCTCAAGACCCAGTACTTC,CASSDPNSWGQLKTQYF
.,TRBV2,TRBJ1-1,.,TGTGCCAGCATGGGATGGACCTTGAACACTGAAGCTTTCTTT,CASMGWTLNTEAFF